This T cell receptor (beta chain) was retrieved from a study of T-cell reconstitution after alpha-beta-depleted transplantation in children. TCRbeta library construction was performed incorporating unique molecular identifiers. One entry per CDR3 protein results from TCRdb running MiXCR on the PCR reads. There are hundreds of thousands of distinct CDR3 sequences in the sample; around 13% occur only once, and around 0.8% lies in the top ten. CDR1 is MDHEN and CDR2 is SYDVKM in the germline V gene. Trimming pared 4 bases from V and 7 bases from J, leaving 23 bases between. This CDR3 spans 16 amino acids.

This sequence joins TRBV28 and TRBJ2-7, with a tentative D call TRBD2 (5 bases). The sequence was obtained from a girl under 10 years old with congenital amegakaryocytic thrombocytopenia, due to receive a stem cell transplant. Sequencing was performed on PBMCs, taken before TCRalphabeta/CD19-depleted stem cell transplant. The CDR3 DNA follows: TGTGCCAGCAGTTCCCCAACCCTGCAGGTTTCGGGAGAGCAGTACTTC. Its protein is CASSSPTLQVSGEQYF.